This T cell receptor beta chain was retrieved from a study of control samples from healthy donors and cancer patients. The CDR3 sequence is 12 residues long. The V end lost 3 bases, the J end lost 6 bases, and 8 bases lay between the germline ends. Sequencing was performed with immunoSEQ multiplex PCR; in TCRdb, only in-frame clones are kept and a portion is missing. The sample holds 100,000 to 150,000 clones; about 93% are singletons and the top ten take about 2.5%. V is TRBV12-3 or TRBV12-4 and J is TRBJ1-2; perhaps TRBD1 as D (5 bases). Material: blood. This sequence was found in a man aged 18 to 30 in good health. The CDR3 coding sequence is TGTGCCAGCAGTTTGGGGCAAGATGGCTACACCTTC. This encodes CASSLGQDGYTF.